The present T cell receptor (beta chain) was sequenced within a study of control samples from healthy donors and cancer patients. Here immunoSEQ multiplex PCR was the method, and the copy in TCRdb shows in-frame clones only, minus some. The repertoire consists of about 140,000 clones, with about 85% occurring once and the leading ten covering 8.5% to 9.5%. The CDR3 covers 14 residues. V gave up 0 bases and J gave up 8 bases, with 11 bases separating them. Germline V gives CDR1 LGHNA, CDR2 YNFKEQ. The sequenced sample was blood. The V gene is TRBV4-2, the J gene TRBJ2-1; D unresolved. The sequence derives from a woman in her 30s in good health. The CDR3 protein is CASSQEGSFDEQFF. CDR3 DNA: TGTGCCAGCAGCCAAGAGGGTAGTTTCGATGAGCAGTTCTTC.